The T cell receptor (beta chain) described here comes from a study of T cell responses to AZD1222 COVID-19 vaccine. General study results and limits: Baseline seropositivity occurred in only a handful of AZD1222 recipients. None of the repertoires were sampled until the peak T cell response had passed.

Notes on this clone: The antigen is unknown.

The germline gives CDR1 KGHSH, CDR2 LQKENI. V was pared by 4 bases and J by 6 bases, with 11 bases of the junction left unmatched. The CDR3 is made up of 19 amino acids. Method: immunoSEQ multiplex PCR; TCRdb's copy keeps in-frame clones and lacks some. The sample has more than 90,000 clones; about 90% are singletons. Sequencing used peripheral blood, obtained on day 0 of AZD1222 vaccination. The TCR originated in an adult in good health. V is TRBV18 and J is TRBJ2-2; the match to TRBD2 covers 16 bases. The CDR3 bases are TGTGCCAGCTCACGTACCGGGACTAGCGGGAGGGCCGAATCCGGGGAGCTGTTTTTT. Amino acid sequence: CASSRTGTSGRAESGELFF.